This T cell receptor (beta chain) was documented in a study of blood T cell repertoires in COVID-19. Overall study: Whether acute or convalescent, the COVID-19 samples came from the United States, Italy and Spain. PBMCs, B-cell-depleted T cells, or T cells provided the cDNA or gDNA that made up the material.

This clone was observed a handful of times. Original analysis: From reference gene primer amplification, estimates of nucleated cell counts were derived. Generated by immunoSEQ multiplex PCR, the TCRdb table keeps only in-frame clones and is missing some. That table supplies the V and J calls and clone size; D and trimming were determined from the DNA. The sample consists of over 130,000 clones, approximately 80% of them appearing once. Trimming took 3 bases from V and 7 from J, leaving 12 bases between them. CDR3 length: 13 amino acids. The sequenced material came from peripheral blood. The gene calls are TRBV12-3 or TRBV12-4 and TRBJ1-2, with D perhaps matching TRBD1 (5 bases). The clonotype originates from a man in his forties or fifties with acute or convalescent COVID-19. Here the CDR3 reads CASSLAGMGGYTF. In DNA, the CDR3 is TGTGCCAGCAGTTTGGCAGGGATGGGTGGCTACACCTTC.